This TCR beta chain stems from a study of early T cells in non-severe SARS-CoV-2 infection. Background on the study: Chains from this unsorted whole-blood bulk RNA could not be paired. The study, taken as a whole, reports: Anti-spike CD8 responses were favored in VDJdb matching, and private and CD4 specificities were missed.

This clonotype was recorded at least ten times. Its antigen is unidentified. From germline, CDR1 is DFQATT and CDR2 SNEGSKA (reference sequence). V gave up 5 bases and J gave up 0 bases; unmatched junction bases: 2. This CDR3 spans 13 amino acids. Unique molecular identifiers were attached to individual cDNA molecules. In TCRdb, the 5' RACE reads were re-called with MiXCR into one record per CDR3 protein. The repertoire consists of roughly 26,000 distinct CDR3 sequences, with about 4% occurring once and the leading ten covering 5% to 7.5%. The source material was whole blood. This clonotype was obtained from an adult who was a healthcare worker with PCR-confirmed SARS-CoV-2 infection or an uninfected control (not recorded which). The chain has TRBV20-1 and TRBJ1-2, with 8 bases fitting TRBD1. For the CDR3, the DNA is TGCAGTGCTGGGACAGGTTCTAACTATGGCTACACCTTC. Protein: CSAGTGSNYGYTF.